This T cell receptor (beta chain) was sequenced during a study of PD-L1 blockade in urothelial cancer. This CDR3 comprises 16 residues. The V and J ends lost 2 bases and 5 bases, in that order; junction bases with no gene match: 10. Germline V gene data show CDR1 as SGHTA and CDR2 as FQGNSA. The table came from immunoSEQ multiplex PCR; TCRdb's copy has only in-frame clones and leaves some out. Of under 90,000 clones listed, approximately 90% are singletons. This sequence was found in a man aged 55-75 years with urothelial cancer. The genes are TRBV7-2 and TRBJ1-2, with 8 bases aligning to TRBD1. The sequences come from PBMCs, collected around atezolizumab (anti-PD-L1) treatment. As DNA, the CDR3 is TGTGCCAGCAGCTTATCCCACGGGACAGGAGTTTATGGCTACACCTTC. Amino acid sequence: CASSLSHGTGVYGYTF.